Here is one T cell receptor (beta chain) with its context. This entry comes from a study of blood T cells in healthy people across ages. The CDR3 has 14 amino acids. V trimming: 3 bases; J trimming: 3 bases; junction bases outside the gene matches: 5. CDR1 and CDR2 (germline): DFQATT, SNEGSKA (reference sequence). Then a second PCR, running roughly 7 to 11 cycles, was carried out with a sample-barcoded 5' primer and a J-beta primer mix. One entry per CDR3 protein results from TCRdb running MiXCR on the 5' RACE reads. In the table there are 600,000 to 1,000,000 distinct CDR3 sequences, 58% of which are singletons.

Input material: blood. The sequence was collected from a man under 40 in good health. The chain employs TRBV20-1 and TRBJ2-1; the match to TRBD1 covers 7 bases. CDR3 amino acids: CSARHRDSYNEQFF. CDR3 nucleotides: TGCAGTGCTAGGCACCGGGACAGCTACAATGAGCAGTTCTTC.